This entry lists 30 T cell receptor beta chains sequenced from one sample in a study of shared clonotypes between healthy human individuals. It was CD45RO-negative cells, positively selected for CCR7, that made up naive CD8 cells, with terminally differentiated effector memory CD45RA+ cells excluded. Only in-frame clones appear in the TCRdb table, and some are missing; sequencing was by immunoSEQ multiplex PCR. The table has fewer than 1 million clones, about 96% seen once. Sequenced sample: naive CD8+ T cells sorted from blood. These TCRs come from a man aged 30-40 years in good health.

V usage is TRBV27 and J usage is TRBJ2-7; 7 bases line up with TRBD2. Trimming removed 4 bases from V and 3 bases from J; junction bases left unmatched: 9. In germline, CDR1 is MNHEY, CDR2 SMNVEV (reference sequence). The CDR3 is 15 residues long. This chain's CDR3 is CASSSTGGPGYEQYF. In DNA, the CDR3 is TGTGCCAGCAGTTCCACGGGGGGTCCTGGCTACGAGCAGTACTTC.

The chain recombines TRBV7-9 with TRBJ2-7; 7 bases are shared with TRBD2. Germline V CDR1 and CDR2: SEHNR, FQNEAQ (reference sequence). This CDR3 is built from 13 residues. V dropped 6 bases and J dropped 3; count of bases not matched to a gene: 5. The CDR3 bases are TGTGCCAGCAGTTGGGAGGGCGGCTACGAGCAGTACTTC. Translated: CASSWEGGYEQYF.

This clone came up once. J is TRBJ2-7 and V is TRBV27; D is unclear. The CDR3 is 11 residues long. CDR1 is MNHEY and CDR2 is SMNVEV in the germline V gene (reference sequence). With 2 bases removed from V and 3 bases from J, the gap between germline ends came to 2 bases. The CDR3 spells CASSLRYEQYF. The CDR3 DNA reads TGTGCCAGCAGTTTACGCTACGAGCAGTACTTC.

On this clone itself: Other DNA variants within this sample encode the same CDR3. CDR3 in amino acids: CASSPRQGGYEQYF. The CDR3 bases are TGTGCCAGCAGCCCCCGACAGGGCGGATACGAGCAGTACTTC. V is TRBV7-9 and J is TRBJ2-7; 7 bases align to TRBD1. With V trimmed by 5 bases and J by 4 bases, 8 bases remained unmatched. The CDR3 is 14 residues long. Per germline, CDR1 SEHNR and CDR2 FQNEAQ (reference sequence).

This chain uses TRBV7-2 with TRBJ2-7; TRBD1 agrees at 9 bases. This CDR3 is built from 15 residues. CDR1 is SGHTA and CDR2 is FQGNSA in the germline V gene. V lost 1 base and J lost 4; bases outside the gene matches: 5. The DNA of the CDR3 is TGTGCCAGCAGCTTAGGGCCGGGACAGGGTTACGAGCAGTACTTC. This sequence encodes CASSLGPGQGYEQYF.

The gene calls are TRBV11-3 and TRBJ2-1; 10 nucleotides line up with TRBD2. The CDR3 extends over 14 amino acids. Germline values: CDR1 SGHNT, CDR2 YENEEA. V was clipped by 1 base and J by 6 bases; unmatched bases: 0. The CDR3 reads CASSLGTSGNEQFF. The DNA of the CDR3 is TGTGCCAGCAGCTTAGGGACTAGCGGCAATGAGCAGTTCTTC.

The count of this clone is one. The sample carries other DNA sequences with the same CDR3. This chain joins TRBV2 and TRBJ1-2, with D maybe TRBD1 (6 bases). The V gene's germline CDR1 is SNHLY and CDR2 FYNNEI. The germline V and J ends were trimmed by 4 bases and 4 bases, with 10 bases remaining between them. This CDR3 has 13 amino acids. The CDR3 loop is CASSGRTAYGYTF. CDR3 bases: TGTGCCAGCAGTGGTCGGACAGCCTATGGCTACACCTTC.

In this sample, this clone turned up a few times. V gene TRBV29-1 combines with J gene TRBJ2-7; no clear D. Between the trimmed V and J ends, which lost 6 bases and 0 bases, there was a span of 12 bases. Germline V lookup: CDR1 SQVTM, CDR2 ANQGSEA. This CDR3 spans 13 amino acids. CDR3 loop: CSVSRASSYEQYF. The CDR3 DNA sequence: TGCAGCGTCAGCCGTGCGAGCTCCTACGAGCAGTACTTC.

Of note for this clone: Distinct nucleotide sequences in the sample also encode this CDR3. The rearrangement joins TRBV7-8 to TRBJ2-7; TRBD2 matches at 10 bases. Germline trimming cut 3 bases from V and 0 bases from J; bases unmatched to any gene: 2. This CDR3 is built from 15 residues. CDR1 SGHVS and CDR2 FQNEAQ come from the germline V gene. This CDR3 is CASSFRLAGSYEQYF. The CDR3 DNA reads TGTGCCAGCAGCTTTAGACTAGCGGGCTCCTACGAGCAGTACTTC.

This clone is a singleton in its sample. V and J are TRBV7-9 and TRBJ1-4; D uncertain. Germline values: CDR1 SEHNR, CDR2 FQNEAQ (reference sequence). This CDR3 contains 16 residues. Deletions cut 4 bases from V and 8 bases from J, with 20 bases between. The CDR3, as DNA: TGTGCCAGCAGCTACCCCAGGTCACTACCTAGGGAAAAACTGTTTTTT. Translated, it gives CASSYPRSLPREKLFF.

The chain links TRBV30 to TRBJ2-2, with D unresolved. CDR3 length: 14 residues. With 2 bases removed from V and 5 bases from J, the gap between germline ends came to 12 bases. Germline lookup yields CDR1 GTSNPN and CDR2 SVGIG (reference sequence). CDR3 in amino acids: CAWSLAGLTGELFF. The CDR3 DNA reads as TGTGCCTGGAGTCTGGCAGGTCTGACCGGGGAGCTGTTTTTT.

The rearrangement joins TRBV5-1 to TRBJ2-7; D unresolved. This CDR3 region has 12 residues. V gave up 4 bases and J gave up 0 bases, with 5 bases separating them. Germline CDR1 and CDR2: SGHRS and YFSETQ. The CDR3 here is CASSAPSYEQYF. As DNA, the CDR3 is TGCGCCAGCAGCGCCCCCTCCTACGAGCAGTACTTC.

The gene calls are TRBV5-1 and TRBJ2-2; D is unresolved. The CDR3 has 14 amino acids. The ends were cut back, 4 bases at V and 4 bases at J, with 11 bases in the middle. Germline-derived CDR1 and CDR2 are SGHRS and YFSETQ. The CDR3 spells CASSPTYFTGELFF. The CDR3, as DNA: TGCGCCAGCAGCCCGACCTATTTCACCGGGGAGCTGTTTTTT.

This rearrangement joins TRBV29-1 to TRBJ2-7; D may be TRBD2 (5 bases). Per the germline V gene, CDR1 is SQVTM and CDR2 is ANQGSEA. The CDR3 is made up of 13 amino acids. The germline V and J ends were trimmed by 2 bases and 2 bases, with 10 bases remaining between them. The CDR3 region has the DNA TGCAGCGTTGAACTGGACTGGCCCTACGAGCAGTACTTC. Amino acids: CSVELDWPYEQYF.

This clone was observed a handful of times. V usage is TRBV6-5 and J usage is TRBJ1-1; 8 bases are a match to TRBD1. The V and J ends lost 6 bases and 5 bases, in that order; junction bases with no gene match: 5. Germline V gene sequence: CDR1 MNHEY, CDR2 SVGAGI. The CDR3 totals 13 residues. The CDR3 here is CASSTGGWTEAFF. The CDR3, as DNA: TGTGCCAGCAGCACAGGGGGTTGGACTGAAGCTTTCTTT.

This clone appeared a single time. The J gene is TRBJ2-7, the V gene TRBV7-6; TRBD2 agrees at 13 bases. This CDR3 comprises 16 residues. Germline CDR1 and CDR2: SGHVS and FNYEAQ. The V segment lost 5 bases and the J segment 4 bases; nucleotides outside the gene matches: 8. CDR3 nucleotide sequence: TGTGCCAGCAGCCAAGAGGGACTAGCGGGGAGTTACGAGCAGTACTTC. This codes for CASSQEGLAGSYEQYF.

This chain joins TRBV18 and TRBJ2-2; the D gene is possibly TRBD1 (5 bases). CDR1 KGHSH and CDR2 LQKENI come from the germline V gene. Trimming left V 2 bases short and J 0 bases short, with 22 bases between. This CDR3 has 20 residues. The CDR3 reads CASSPYPPHQGWPNTGELFF. In DNA form, the CDR3 reads TGTGCCAGCTCACCATACCCCCCCCACCAGGGTTGGCCGAACACCGGGGAGCTGTTTTTT.

This clone has only one observation. This sequence joins TRBV5-1 and TRBJ2-2; D gene ambiguous. The CDR3 contains 14 residues. V was trimmed by 4 bases and J by 4 bases, leaving 11 bases between them. Looked up from germline, CDR1 is SGHRS and CDR2 is YFSETQ. CDR3 DNA sequence: TGCGCCAGCAGCATGGGTGGATCCACCGGGGAGCTGTTTTTT. Its protein product is CASSMGGSTGELFF.

This clone was observed once. The chain employs TRBV6-5 and TRBJ2-3; D ambiguous. Deletions cut 7 bases from V and 2 bases from J, with 10 bases between. The CDR3 totals 13 residues. Germline-derived CDR1 and CDR2 are MNHEY and SVGAGI. CDR3: CASTLPYTDTQYF. The CDR3 DNA is TGTGCCAGCACCCTCCCTTACACAGATACGCAGTATTTT.

The chain carries TRBV19 and TRBJ2-1; D is perhaps TRBD2 (5 bases). CDR3 size: 15 residues. Germline V lookup: CDR1 LNHDA, CDR2 SQIVND (reference sequence). The V gene lost 6 bases and the J gene lost 1 base, with 13 bases spanning the gap. The CDR3 loop is CASSPSGVSYNEQFF. As DNA, the CDR3 is TGTGCCAGTAGCCCCTCCGGGGTGTCCTACAATGAGCAGTTCTTC.

The rearrangement uses TRBV7-9 and TRBJ1-2; D call uncertain. V was trimmed by 4 bases and J by 8 bases, leaving 17 bases between them. The CDR3 sequence is 14 residues long. Germline V gives CDR1 SEHNR, CDR2 FQNEAQ (reference sequence). CDR3 sequence (DNA): TGTGCCAGCAGCTCGATAGGAGGAGTGAAAGGCTACACCTTC. Amino acids: CASSSIGGVKGYTF.

With regard to this clone: The sample holds other DNA sequences that translate to the same CDR3. The CDR3 here is CASSQNNEQFF. The DNA of the CDR3 is TGCGCCAGCAGCCAAAATAATGAGCAGTTCTTC. V and J are TRBV4-1 and TRBJ2-1; D gene ambiguous. Germline V gene sequence: CDR1 MGHRA, CDR2 YSYEKL. There are 11 residues in the CDR3. Deletions cut 2 bases from V and 7 bases from J, with 3 bases between.

This chain uses TRBV4-2 with TRBJ2-7; D is unresolved. The germline CDR1 and CDR2 sequences are LGHNA and YNFKEQ. Deletions cut 1 base from V and 4 bases from J, with 8 bases between. The CDR3 is made up of 13 amino acids. The CDR3 coding sequence is TGTGCCAGCAGCCAAGCACAGACTTACGAGCAGTACTTC. Protein product: CASSQAQTYEQYF.

The rearrangement links TRBV7-2 to TRBJ1-1; no definite D call. Germline V gene lookup returns CDR1 SGHTA and CDR2 FQGNSA. The ends were cut back, 3 bases at V and 0 bases at J, with 5 bases in the middle. The CDR3 is made up of 13 amino acids. CDR3 in DNA: TGTGCCAGCAGCTTGACAATGAACACTGAAGCTTTCTTT. Its translation is CASSLTMNTEAFF.

The chain joins TRBV30 to TRBJ1-2, with a possible D match to TRBD1 (5 bases). This CDR3 has 13 residues. V shed 5 bases and J shed 4 bases, with 14 bases lying between them. CDR1 is GTSNPN, CDR2 SVGIG, per germline (reference sequence). In DNA form, the CDR3 reads TGTGCCTGGGAGGGACTGCCCTTCTATGGCTACACCTTC. This gives the protein CAWEGLPFYGYTF.

The chain recombines TRBV11-2 with TRBJ1-5, with 7 nucleotides matching TRBD1. The trim removed 3 bases at V and 2 bases at J, leaving 4 bases unmatched. CDR3 size: 15 residues. CDR1 SGHAT and CDR2 FQNNGV come from the germline V gene. CDR3: CASSLTGNRNQPQHF. DNA of the CDR3: TGTGCCAGCAGCTTGACAGGGAATCGCAATCAGCCCCAGCATTTT. Full variable domain (remainder filled in from reference TRBV11-2 and TRBJ1-5): EAGVAQSPRYKIIEKRQSVAFWCNPISGHATLYWYQQILGQGPKLLIQFQNNGVVDDSQLPKDRFSAERLKGVDSTLKIQPAKLEDSAVYLCASSLTGNRNQPQHFGDGTRLSIL.

This clone was seen once. V gene TRBV29-1 combines with J gene TRBJ2-1; 10 bases are shared with TRBD2. CDR1 and CDR2 (germline): SQVTM, ANQGSEA. J was trimmed by 7 bases and V by 6 bases; bases with no gene match: 12. CDR3 length: 15 residues. The DNA for the CDR3 is TGCAGCGTCTCCCGAGCGGGAGGGCCAGGAAATGAGCAGTTCTTC. It codes for CSVSRAGGPGNEQFF.

Only one count was recorded for this clone. The rearrangement uses TRBV29-1 and TRBJ1-2; D is uncertain. The germline V and J ends were trimmed by 3 bases and 6 bases, with 14 bases remaining between them. The CDR3 loop spans 13 amino acids. The germline V gene has CDR1 SQVTM and CDR2 ANQGSEA. The CDR3 DNA is TGCAGCGTTGACGAGGCGACTAGGGATGGCTACACCTTC. It codes for CSVDEATRDGYTF.

V gene TRBV27 combines with J gene TRBJ1-5, with D unclear. The ends were cut back, 4 bases at V and 9 bases at J, with 16 bases in the middle. The CDR3 has 14 amino acids. Germline-derived CDR1 and CDR2 are MNHEY and SMNVEV (reference sequence). The CDR3 DNA reads TGTGCCAGCAGTTCCGTTGTAGAGTCTCGGCCCCAGCATTTT. It translates to CASSSVVESRPQHF.

The chain uses TRBV20-1 and TRBJ2-5; 8 positions match TRBD2. Germline values: CDR1 DFQATT, CDR2 SNEGSKA (reference sequence). CDR3 size: 11 residues. V gave up 8 bases and J gave up 10 bases; unmatched junction bases: 9. CDR3 sequence: CSPFPTSGQYF. The CDR3 DNA sequence: TGCAGTCCTTTCCCCACTAGCGGCCAGTACTTC.